Presented here are 13 T cell receptor beta chains from one specimen sequenced in a study of control samples from healthy donors and cancer patients. Only in-frame clones appear in the TCRdb table, and some are missing; sequencing was by immunoSEQ multiplex PCR. The repertoire consists of about 120,000 clones, with about 87% occurring once and the leading ten covering about 12%. Sequenced material: blood. These receptor sequences come from a young man in good health.

The rearrangement joins TRBV2 to TRBJ2-2; TRBD2 might be the D (6 bases). Per the germline V gene, CDR1 is SNHLY and CDR2 is FYNNEI. CDR3 length: 14 amino acids. With 6 bases removed from V and 4 bases from J, the gap between germline ends came to 12 bases. The CDR3 here is CASRLTSSTGELFF. Written as DNA, the CDR3 is TGTGCCAGCAGGCTCACTAGCAGCACCGGGGAGCTGTTTTTT.

The chain links TRBV9 to TRBJ2-1; TRBD1 matches 7 bases. Germline lookup yields CDR1 SGDLS and CDR2 YYNGEE. After removal of 0 bases from V and 0 bases from J, the junction contained 3 bases not matched to a gene. This CDR3 contains 16 residues. The CDR3 nucleotides are TGTGCCAGCAGCGTAGAGCCAGGGGGCTCCTACAATGAGCAGTTCTTC. Translation: CASSVEPGGSYNEQFF.

Details on this clone: The same CDR3 is also encoded by other DNA sequences in this sample. J is TRBJ1-1 and V is TRBV3-1 (or the pseudogene TRBV3-2); D perhaps matches TRBD1 (5 bases). There are 14 residues in the CDR3. The V end lost 3 bases, the J end lost 1 base, and 9 bases lay between the germline ends. CDR1 and CDR2 (germline): LGHDT, YNNKEL (reference sequence). The CDR3 bases are TGTGCCAGCAGCCAGGTCGACAGGAACACTGAAGCTTTCTTT. It specifies CASSQVDRNTEAFF.

The genes are TRBV30 and TRBJ1-6, with a tentative D call TRBD1 (5 bases). This CDR3 spans 13 amino acids. Trimming shortened V by 5 bases and J by 11 bases, and 16 bases separated the two germline ends. Germline V gives CDR1 GTSNPN, CDR2 SVGIG (reference sequence). DNA for the CDR3: TGTGCCTGGGCAGGGCAGCAGGATGCACCCCTCCACTTT. It translates to CAWAGQQDAPLHF.

The rearrangement uses TRBV19 and TRBJ2-1; 11 positions agree with TRBD2. The V gene end was trimmed by 1 base and the J gene end by 0 bases; junction bases not matched to a gene: 5. The CDR3 has 18 amino acids. From germline, CDR1 is LNHDA and CDR2 SQIVND (reference sequence). CDR3 nucleotide sequence: TGTGCCAGTAGTATAGTAAGAACTAGCGGGAGCTCCTACAATGAGCAGTTCTTC. As protein: CASSIVRTSGSSYNEQFF. Using reference TRBV19 and TRBJ2-1 for the parts outside the CDR3, the full variable domain is DGGITQSPKYLFRKEGQNVTLSCEQNLNHDAMYWYRQDPGQGLRLIYYSQIVNDFQKGDIAEGYSVSREKKESFPLTVTSAQKNPTAFYLCASSIVRTSGSSYNEQFFGPGTRLTVL.

CDR3 protein: CATSRGTTYGYTF. CDR3 in DNA: TGTGCCACCAGTCGGGGGACCACCTATGGCTACACCTTC. The rearrangement uses TRBV24-1 and TRBJ1-2; tentative D call: TRBD1 (5 bases). Looked up from germline, CDR1 is KGHDR and CDR2 is SFDVKD. The CDR3 consists of 13 residues. Trimming left V 6 bases short and J 4 bases short, with 11 bases between.

This rearrangement joins TRBV11-2 to TRBJ1-1, with D hard to call. CDR1 is SGHAT, CDR2 FQNNGV, per germline. This CDR3 is 13 amino acids long. V was pared by 1 base and J by 6 bases, with 9 bases between. The chain's CDR3 is CASSLVGEAEAFF. CDR3 bases: TGTGCCAGCAGCTTAGTTGGTGAGGCTGAAGCTTTCTTT.

The V call is TRBV6-5, the J call TRBJ2-5; 9 bases align to TRBD2. V was clipped by 2 bases and J by 5 bases; unmatched bases: 6. The length of the CDR3 is 15 residues. The germline gives CDR1 MNHEY, CDR2 SVGAGI. The CDR3 region is CASSYGRGGVETQYF. The CDR3 DNA follows: TGTGCCAGCAGTTACGGGCGGGGGGGCGTCGAGACCCAGTACTTC.

The CDR3: CASSPDSETQYF. CDR3 in DNA: TGTGCCAGCAGTCCCGACTCGGAGACCCAGTACTTC. V gene TRBV27 combines with J gene TRBJ2-5; no clear D gene. CDR3 size: 12 residues. V was trimmed by 5 bases and J by 5 bases, leaving 9 bases between them. CDR1 is MNHEY and CDR2 is SMNVEV in the germline V gene (reference sequence).

The chain has TRBV11-2 and TRBJ2-7; perhaps TRBD1 as D (6 bases). Germline CDR1 SGHAT, CDR2 FQNNGV. Trimming left V 4 bases short and J 3 bases short, with 10 bases between. The CDR3 length is 13 residues. CDR3 region: CASSWGQGYEQYV. CDR3 DNA sequence: TGTGCCAGCAGCTGGGGGCAAGGCTACGAGCAGTACGTC.

The genes are TRBV10-3 and TRBJ1-3, with TRBD1 identical over 7 bases. Germline-derived CDR1 and CDR2 are ENHRY and SYGVKD. The CDR3 spans 16 residues. V was pared by 6 bases and J by 0 bases, with 8 bases of the junction left unmatched. The CDR3 DNA follows: TGTGCCATCAGGCGGACAGGCTTCTCCTCTGGAAACACCATATATTTT. The encoded protein is CAIRRTGFSSGNTIYF.

This chain joins TRBV3-1 (or the pseudogene TRBV3-2) and TRBJ2-5; perhaps D is TRBD1 or TRBD2 (5 bases each). Trimming took off 1 base at V and 5 bases at J, with 5 bases between the two ends. The CDR3 is 12 amino acids. Germline values: CDR1 LGHDT, CDR2 YNNKEL (reference sequence). The CDR3 region has the DNA TGTGCCAGCAGCCAAGGGGACGAGACCCAGTACTTC. This codes for CASSQGDETQYF.

This chain links TRBV28 with TRBJ2-1; D unresolved. In germline, CDR1 is MDHEN, CDR2 SYDVKM. The CDR3 sequence is 13 residues long. V was cut by 2 bases and J by 8 bases, with 10 bases left in between. Here the CDR3 reads CASSLPAPYEQFF. CDR3 DNA sequence: TGTGCCAGCAGTTTACCGGCTCCCTATGAGCAGTTCTTC.